This TCR beta chain was documented in a study of blood T cell repertoires in COVID-19. Study as a whole: Samples came from the United States, Italy and Spain, spanning acute and convalescent COVID-19. T cells, B-cell-depleted T cells, or PBMCs provided the cDNA or gDNA that served as material.

In the original workflow: Nucleated cell number was recorded as an estimate derived from reference gene primer amplification. The repertoire was sequenced with immunoSEQ multiplex PCR; TCRdb's copy has only in-frame clones and lacks some. The DNA gave D and trimming, while V, J and clone size come from that table. The sample records 140,000 or so clones, approximately 80% being singletons. Per germline, CDR1 SGDLS and CDR2 YYNGEE. The CDR3 extends over 15 amino acids. Trimming shortened V by 3 bases and J by 1 base, and 13 bases separated the two germline ends. This TCR derives from a woman over 75 with acute or convalescent COVID-19. Sequencing was performed on peripheral blood. The V gene is TRBV9, the J gene TRBJ1-1; a possible D gene is TRBD1 (6 bases). The CDR3 nucleotides read TGTGCCAGCAGCGCGGCTGGACAGACGAACACTGAAGCTTTCTTT. It specifies CASSAAGQTNTEAFF.